There are a few counts of the clone carrying this TCR gamma chain. The antigen is not known. Germline trimming cut 5 bases from V and 3 bases from J; bases unmatched to any gene: 4. Per the germline V gene, CDR1 is GITISATS and CDR2 is ISYDGTV (reference sequence). The CDR3 covers 12 residues. The data belong to a study of Vδ1+ human thymocytes. The template was reverse-transcribed extracted RNA. CDR3 amplicons came from multiplex PCR with pooled V-gene forward and constant-region reverse primers. TCRdb re-identified clones in the multiplex PCR reads via CATT. The sample records around 11,000 gamma-chain clones, roughly two fifths being singletons. Thymocytes were sorted as CD3+ TCRVdelta1+ TCRVdelta2- after alphabeta T cell depletion. Vdelta1+ thymocyte sorts reached between 98% and 99.6% purity. Study observations and caveats: Thymic delta-chain repertoires held roughly 19% Vdelta2 sequences and few Vdelta3, despite high sort purity. Highly polyclonal TRG and TRD repertoires with Gaussian CDR3 length distributions appeared in thymus.

This sequence was found in a boy in the first two years of life who had congenital heart surgery. Sequencing was performed on Vdelta1+ gamma-delta thymocytes from the thymus. Subset given: FACS-sorted CD3+ TCRalphabeta- TCRVdelta1+ TCRVdelta2- thymocytes. This sequence joins TRGV9 and TRGJ1 or TRGJ2. The CDR3 nucleotides are TGTGCCTTGTGGGGGATTTATTATAAGAAACTCTTT. Translation gives CALWGIYYKKLF.